This T cell receptor (beta chain) was recovered during a study of blood T cell repertoires in COVID-19. Overall study context: There were acute and convalescent COVID-19 samples, and they came from the United States, Italy and Spain. PBMCs, B-cell-depleted T cells, or T cells provided the cDNA or gDNA that made up the material.

This clone was counted a single time. Source study methods: Reference gene primer amplification yielded estimated nucleated cell counts. Sequencing was performed with immunoSEQ multiplex PCR; in TCRdb, only in-frame clones are kept and a portion is missing. For V, J and clone size, that table is used; D and trimming come from the DNA. The profile covers about 240,000 clones, with 86% appearing a single time and 10% to 15% taken by the ten largest. What was sequenced was peripheral blood. The TCR was taken from a man older than 75 with acute or convalescent COVID-19.

The CDR3 reads CASRIDRAGANVLTF. The DNA for the CDR3 is TGTGCCAGCAGAATAGACAGGGCTGGGGCCAACGTCCTGACTTTC. The V call is TRBV6-5, the J call TRBJ2-6, with 7 positions matching TRBD1. The germline V gene encodes CDR1 MNHEY and CDR2 SVGAGI. The CDR3 extends over 15 amino acids. V lost 6 bases, J lost 2 bases, and 4 bases stayed unmatched.